A single sample gave rise to the 2 T cell receptor beta chains below, sequenced in a study of neurological immune-mediated disorders. A single record per CDR3 protein comes from TCRdb applying MiXCR to the 5' RACE reads. The sample holds about 78,000 distinct CDR3 sequences, 4% to 6% seen once. Source material: PBMCs. Every receptor here comes from a woman in her 30s with multiple sclerosis.

This clonotype was counted ten times or more. The chain is built from TRBV7-9 and TRBJ2-1; 10 nucleotides match TRBD1. CDR1 and CDR2 (germline): SEHNR, FQNEAQ (reference sequence). This CDR3 has 14 amino acids. V lost 4 bases and J lost 7; bases outside the gene matches: 4. The CDR3 sequence: CASSSRTGGNEQFF. CDR3 bases: TGTGCCAGCAGCTCGCGGACAGGGGGAAATGAGCAGTTCTTC.

This clonotype has a handful of counts. The chain recombines TRBV5-1 with TRBJ2-3; 8 nucleotides match TRBD2. The length of the CDR3 is 16 residues. Germline CDR1 reads SGHRS; CDR2 reads YFSETQ. The J segment lost 5 bases and the V segment lost 0 bases, leaving 8 bases of the junction unmatched. CDR3 nucleotide sequence: TGCGCCAGCAGCTTGGGGAGCGGGAGCTTACTAGATACGCAGTATTTT. Its protein is CASSLGSGSLLDTQYF.